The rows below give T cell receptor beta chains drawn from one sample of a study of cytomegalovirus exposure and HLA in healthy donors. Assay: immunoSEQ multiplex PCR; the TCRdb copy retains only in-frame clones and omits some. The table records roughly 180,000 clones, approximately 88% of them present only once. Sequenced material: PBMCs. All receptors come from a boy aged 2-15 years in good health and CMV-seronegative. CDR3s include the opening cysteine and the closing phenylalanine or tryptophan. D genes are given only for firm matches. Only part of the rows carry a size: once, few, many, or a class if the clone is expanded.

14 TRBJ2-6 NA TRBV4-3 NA TGCGCCAGCAGCCAAACCTCTGGGGCCAACGTCCCGACTTTC CASSQTSGANVPTF
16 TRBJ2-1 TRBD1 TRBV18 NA TGTGCCAGCTCACCTAGTATTCGGGACAGCTACAATGAGCAGTTCTTC CASSPSIRDSYNEQFF
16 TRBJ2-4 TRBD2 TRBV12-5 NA TGTGCTAGTGCCCTCGGCGGGGGACTAGCCAAAAACATTCAGTACTTC CASALGGGLAKNIQYF
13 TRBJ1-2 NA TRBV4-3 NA TGCGCCAGCAGCCAAGTGGGCAGCTATGGCTACACCTTC CASSQVGSYGYTF
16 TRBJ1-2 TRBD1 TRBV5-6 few TGTGCCAGCAGCGCACCCGGGACAGGGGGCGTCTATGGCTACACCTTC CASSAPGTGGVYGYTF
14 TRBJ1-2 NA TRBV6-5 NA TGTGCCAGCAGTGAAACATACTATAACTATGGCTACACCTTC CASSETYYNYGYTF
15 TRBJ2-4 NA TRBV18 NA TGTGCCAGCTCACCGACAGACCTAGCCAAAAACATTCAGTACTTC CASSPTDLAKNIQYF
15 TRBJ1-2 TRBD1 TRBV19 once TGTGCCACTCTACCCGGGACAGGGTCTAACTATGGCTACACCTTC CATLPGTGSNYGYTF
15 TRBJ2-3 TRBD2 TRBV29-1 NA TGCAGCGTTGTGAGGGCTAGCGGGCTCACAGATACGCAGTATTTT CSVVRASGLTDTQYF
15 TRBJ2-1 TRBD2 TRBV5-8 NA TGTGCCAGCAGCTTCCGGCGGGGGAGCTACAATGAGCAGTTCTTC CASSFRRGSYNEQFF
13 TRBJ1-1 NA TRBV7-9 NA TGTGCCAGCAGCCCCCGACAGAACACTGAAGCTTTCTTT CASSPRQNTEAFF
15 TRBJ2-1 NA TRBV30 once TGTGCCTGGAGCTCTGGTGAAACGGGATGGGATGAGCAGTTCTTC CAWSSGETGWDEQFF
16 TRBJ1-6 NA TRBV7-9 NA TGTGCCAGCAGCTTTTGGCGCGATACAGGGATTTCACCCCTCCACTTT CASSFWRDTGISPLHF
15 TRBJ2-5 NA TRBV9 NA TGTGCCAGCAGCGCCAAACAGGGCTACCAAGAGACCCAGTACTTC CASSAKQGYQETQYF
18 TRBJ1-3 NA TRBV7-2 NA TGTGCCAGCAGCTTAGTCCCCTCCGGGGGAATTACTGGAAACACCATATATTTT CASSLVPSGGITGNTIYF
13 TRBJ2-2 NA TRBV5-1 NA TGCGCCAGCAGCTTGGGAGTTCCCGGGGAGCTGTTTTTT CASSLGVPGELFF
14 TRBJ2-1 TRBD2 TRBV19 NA TGTGCCAGCAGCGGACTAGCGGGGGTCAATGAGCAGTTCTTC CASSGLAGVNEQFF
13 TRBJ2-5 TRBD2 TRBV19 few TGTGCCAGTAGTCCCGGGACTAGAGAGACCCAGTACTTC CASSPGTRETQYF
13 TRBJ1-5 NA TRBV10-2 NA TGCGCCAGTGGAGACCATTCGGGTCAGCCCCAGCATTTT CASGDHSGQPQHF
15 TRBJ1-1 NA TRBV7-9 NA TGTGCCAGCAGCTTAGCAGACAGGCCGGGGGGTGAAGCTTTCTTT CASSLADRPGGEAFF
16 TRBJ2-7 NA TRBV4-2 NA TGTGCCAGCAGCCAAGAAGGAGTCGTAGGTGGGTACGAGCAGTACTTC CASSQEGVVGGYEQYF
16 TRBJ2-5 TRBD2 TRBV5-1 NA TGCGCCAGCAGCTCTCTAGCGGGAGGGCTCCAAGAGACCCAGTACTTC CASSSLAGGLQETQYF
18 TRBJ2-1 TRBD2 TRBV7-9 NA TGTGCCAGCAGCTACCCCGGGACTAGCGGGAGGGCCAACGATGAGCAGTTCTTC CASSYPGTSGRANDEQFF
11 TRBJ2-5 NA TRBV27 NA TGTGCCAGCAGTCTCGGGGAGACCCAGTACTTC CASSLGETQYF
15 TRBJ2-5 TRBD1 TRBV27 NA TGTGCCAGCAGAAGAGAGACAGGGGCACGGGAGACCCAGTACTTC CASRRETGARETQYF